A single TCR beta chain is shown here with its context. Its antigen remains unidentified. Trimming cost V 2 bases and J 0 bases, with 9 bases left between them. The CDR3 loop spans 15 amino acids. The germline gives CDR1 MNHEY, CDR2 SVGAGI. The data derive from a study of identifying expanded T cells in peripheral blood. The data were produced by immunoSEQ multiplex PCR, yet TCRdb's version contains in-frame clones alone and is incomplete. The repertoire consists of approximately 140,000 clones, with 80% to 90% occurring once and the leading ten covering more than 7%. No infections or other immune events were documented during collection. General study results and limits: Clone count variance between roughly 2-week samples rose with total template count. Differentially abundant clones: about 1.2 between replicates, around 17 at around 2 weeks, roughly 18 at four.

The sequenced material came from blood. The sequence was collected from a person aged 18-69 years in good health. The chain carries TRBV6-5 and TRBJ2-3, with D perhaps matching TRBD2 (5 bases). As DNA, the CDR3 is TGTGCCAGCAGTTACCGGGGAACAAGCACAGATACGCAGTATTTT. Translating it yields CASSYRGTSTDTQYF.